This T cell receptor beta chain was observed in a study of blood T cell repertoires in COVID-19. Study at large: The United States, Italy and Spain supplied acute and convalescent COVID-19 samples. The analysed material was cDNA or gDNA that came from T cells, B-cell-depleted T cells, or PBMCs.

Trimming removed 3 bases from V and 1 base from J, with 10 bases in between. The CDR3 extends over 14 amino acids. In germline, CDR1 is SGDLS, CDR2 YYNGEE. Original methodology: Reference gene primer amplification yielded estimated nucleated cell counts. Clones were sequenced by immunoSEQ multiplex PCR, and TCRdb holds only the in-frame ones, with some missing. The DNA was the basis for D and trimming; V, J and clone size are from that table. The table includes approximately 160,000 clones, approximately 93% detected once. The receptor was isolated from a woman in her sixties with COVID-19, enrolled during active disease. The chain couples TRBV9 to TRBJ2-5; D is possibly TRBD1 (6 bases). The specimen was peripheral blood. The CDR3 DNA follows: TGTGCCAGCAGCGCCCGGACAGTCCAAGAGACCCAGTACTTC. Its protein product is CASSARTVQETQYF.